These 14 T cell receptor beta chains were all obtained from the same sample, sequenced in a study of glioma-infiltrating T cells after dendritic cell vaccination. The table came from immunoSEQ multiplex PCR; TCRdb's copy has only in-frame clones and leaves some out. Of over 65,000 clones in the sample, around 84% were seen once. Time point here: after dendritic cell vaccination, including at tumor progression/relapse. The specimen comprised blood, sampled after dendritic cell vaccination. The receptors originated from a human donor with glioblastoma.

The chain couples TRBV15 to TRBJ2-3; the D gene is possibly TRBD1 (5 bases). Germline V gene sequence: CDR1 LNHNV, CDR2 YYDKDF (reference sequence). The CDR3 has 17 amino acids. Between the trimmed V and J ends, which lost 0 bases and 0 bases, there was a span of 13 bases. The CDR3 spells CATSRDQGGHSTDTQYF. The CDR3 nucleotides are TGTGCCACCAGCAGAGATCAGGGCGGCCATAGCACAGATACGCAGTATTTT. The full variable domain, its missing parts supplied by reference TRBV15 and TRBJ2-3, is DAMVIQNPRYQVTQFGKPVTLSCSQTLNHNVMYWYQQKSSQAPKLLFHYYDKDFNNEADTPDNFQSRRPNTSFCFLDIRSPGLGDTAMYLCATSRDQGGHSTDTQYFGPGTRLTVL.

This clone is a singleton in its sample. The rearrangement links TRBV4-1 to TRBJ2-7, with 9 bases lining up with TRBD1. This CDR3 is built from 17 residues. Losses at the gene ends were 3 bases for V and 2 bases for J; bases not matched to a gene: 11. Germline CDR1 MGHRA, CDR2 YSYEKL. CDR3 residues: CASSQGTGRYSTYEQYF. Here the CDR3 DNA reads TGCGCCAGCAGCCAGGGGACAGGGAGATATTCAACCTACGAGCAGTACTTC.

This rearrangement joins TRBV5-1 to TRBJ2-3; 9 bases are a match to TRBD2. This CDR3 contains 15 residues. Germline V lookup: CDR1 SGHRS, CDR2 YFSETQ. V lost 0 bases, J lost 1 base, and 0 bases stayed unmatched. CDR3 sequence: CASSLERGGTDTQYF. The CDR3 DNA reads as TGCGCCAGCAGCTTGGAGCGGGGGGGCACAGATACGCAGTATTTT. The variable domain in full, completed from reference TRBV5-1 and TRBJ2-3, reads KAGVTQTPRYLIKTRGQQVTLSCSPISGHRSVSWYQQTPGQGLQFLFEYFSETQRNKGNFPGRFSGRQFSNSRSEMNVSTLELGDSALYLCASSLERGGTDTQYFGPGTRLTVL.

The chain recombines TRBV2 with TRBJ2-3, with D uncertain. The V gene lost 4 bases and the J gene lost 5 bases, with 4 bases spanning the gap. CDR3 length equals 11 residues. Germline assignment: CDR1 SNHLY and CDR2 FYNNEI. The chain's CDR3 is CASSVRDTQYF. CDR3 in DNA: TGTGCCAGCAGTGTGAGAGATACGCAGTATTTT.

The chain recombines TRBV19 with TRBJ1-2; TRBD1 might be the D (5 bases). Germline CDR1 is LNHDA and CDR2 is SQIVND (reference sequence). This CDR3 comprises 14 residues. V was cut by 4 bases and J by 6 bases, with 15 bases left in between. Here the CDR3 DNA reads TGTGCCAGTAGTACAGGGTACTTCACTGATGGCTACACCTTC. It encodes CASSTGYFTDGYTF.

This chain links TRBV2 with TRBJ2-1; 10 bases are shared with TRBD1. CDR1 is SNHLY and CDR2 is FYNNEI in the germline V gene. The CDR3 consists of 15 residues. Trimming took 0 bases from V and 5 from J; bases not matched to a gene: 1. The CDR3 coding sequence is TGTGCCAGCAGTGAAGCGGGACAGGGGAACAATGAGCAGTTCTTC. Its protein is CASSEAGQGNNEQFF.

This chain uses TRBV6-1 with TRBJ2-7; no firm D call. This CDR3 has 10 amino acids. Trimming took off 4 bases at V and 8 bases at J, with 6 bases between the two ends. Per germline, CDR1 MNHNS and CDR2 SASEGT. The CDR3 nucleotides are TGTGCCAGCAGTGGAGTGAAGCAGTACTTC. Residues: CASSGVKQYF.

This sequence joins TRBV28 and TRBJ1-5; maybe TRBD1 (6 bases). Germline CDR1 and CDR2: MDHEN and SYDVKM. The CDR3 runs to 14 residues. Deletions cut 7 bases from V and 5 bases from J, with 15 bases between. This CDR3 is CASTQGSRDQPQHF. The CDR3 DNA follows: TGTGCCAGCACCCAGGGGTCTCGCGATCAGCCCCAGCATTTT.

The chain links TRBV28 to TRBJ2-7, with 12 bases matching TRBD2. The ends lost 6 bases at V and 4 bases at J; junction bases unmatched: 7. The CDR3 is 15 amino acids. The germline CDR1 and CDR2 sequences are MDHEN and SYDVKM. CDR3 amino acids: CASSPSGRAVYEQYF. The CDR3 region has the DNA TGTGCCAGCAGCCCTAGCGGGAGGGCCGTTTACGAGCAGTACTTC.

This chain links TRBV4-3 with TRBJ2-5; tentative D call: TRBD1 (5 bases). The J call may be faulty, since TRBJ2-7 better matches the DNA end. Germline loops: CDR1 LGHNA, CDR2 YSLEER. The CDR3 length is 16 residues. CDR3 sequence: CASSQGGQGSSYEQYF. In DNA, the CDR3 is TGCGCCAGCAGCCAAGGGGGCCAGGGAAGCTCCTACGAGCAGTACTTC.

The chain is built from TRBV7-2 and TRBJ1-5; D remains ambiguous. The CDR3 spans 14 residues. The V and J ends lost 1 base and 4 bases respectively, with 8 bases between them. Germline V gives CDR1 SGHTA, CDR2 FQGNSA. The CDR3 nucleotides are TGTGCCAGCAGCTTAGTCTCCGGGAATCAGCCCCAGCATTTT. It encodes CASSLVSGNQPQHF.

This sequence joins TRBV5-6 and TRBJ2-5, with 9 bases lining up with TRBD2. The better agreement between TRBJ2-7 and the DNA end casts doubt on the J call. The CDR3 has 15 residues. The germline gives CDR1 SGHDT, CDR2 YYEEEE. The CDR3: CASSLSGGPSYEQYF. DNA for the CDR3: TGTGCCAGCAGCCTTAGCGGGGGACCCTCCTACGAGCAGTACTTC.

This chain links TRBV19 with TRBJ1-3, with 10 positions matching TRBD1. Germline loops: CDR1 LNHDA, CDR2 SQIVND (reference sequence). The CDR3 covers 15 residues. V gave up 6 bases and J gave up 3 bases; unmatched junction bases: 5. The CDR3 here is CASSTDRGIGNTIYF. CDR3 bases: TGTGCCAGTAGCACGGACAGGGGGATTGGAAACACCATATATTTT.

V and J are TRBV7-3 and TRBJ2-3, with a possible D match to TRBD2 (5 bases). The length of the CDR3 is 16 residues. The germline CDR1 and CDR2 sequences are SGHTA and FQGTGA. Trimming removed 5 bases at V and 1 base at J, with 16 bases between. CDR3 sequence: CASSPQLGVGTDTQYF. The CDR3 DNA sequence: TGTGCCAGCAGCCCCCAACTAGGAGTCGGCACAGATACGCAGTATTTT.